This T cell receptor beta chain was sequenced during a study of T cells in Graves' hyperthyroidism and ophthalmopathy. Study-level points and caveats: Ophthalmopathy could be told apart from stable hyperthyroidism with a 13 V-J model.

Using RNA transcripts as the source, TCR beta CDR3 regions were amplified. A set of HTBI primers served as the primers for a first-round RT-PCR of the TCR CDR3. MiXCR was run by TCRdb on the multiplex PCR reads, yielding one entry per CDR3 protein. The repertoire consists of about 600,000 distinct CDR3 sequences, with roughly a sixth occurring once and the leading ten covering roughly 3%. Germline V lookup: CDR1 MNHGY, CDR2 SVAAGI. V lost 2 bases to trimming and J lost 3 bases, with 10 bases between them. CDR3 length equals 14 residues. With regard to this clonotype: Its antigen remains unknown.

Used for diagnoses were clinical symptoms, serum thyroxine and TRAb, thyroid ultrasound and orbital computed tomography. This chain uses TRBV6-9 with TRBJ1-2; D is unclear. The TCR was taken from a woman between 40 and 50 years old with Graves' ophthalmopathy. Sequencing was carried out using blood. CDR3 residues: CASSYGRIYYGYTF. CDR3 in DNA: TGTGCCAGCAGTTATGGTAGGATTTACTATGGCTACACCTTC.